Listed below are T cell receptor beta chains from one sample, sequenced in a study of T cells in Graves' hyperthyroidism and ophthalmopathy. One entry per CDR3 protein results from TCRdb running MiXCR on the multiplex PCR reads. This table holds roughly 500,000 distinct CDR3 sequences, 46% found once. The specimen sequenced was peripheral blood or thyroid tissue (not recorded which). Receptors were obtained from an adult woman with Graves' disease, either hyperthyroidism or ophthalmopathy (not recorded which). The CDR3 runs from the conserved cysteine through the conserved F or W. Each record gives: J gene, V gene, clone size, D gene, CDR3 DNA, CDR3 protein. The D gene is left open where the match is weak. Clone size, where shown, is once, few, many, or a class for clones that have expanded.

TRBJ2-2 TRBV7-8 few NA TGTGCCAGCAGCCAGGTCTCCGGAGGAGGAAACACCGGGGAGCTGTTTTTT CASSQVSGGGNTGELFF
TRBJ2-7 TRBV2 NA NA TGTGCCAGCAGTGAAATTGGGGCCTCCTACGAGCAGTACTTC CASSEIGASYEQYF
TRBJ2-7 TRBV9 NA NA TGTGCCAGCAGCGTAGGAGCGTCTTCCTACGAGCAGTACTTC CASSVGASSYEQYF
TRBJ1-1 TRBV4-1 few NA TGCGCCAGCAGCCGAGGGCTTTTCCTTACCCGCCTGAACACTGAAGCTTTCTTT CASSRGLFLTRLNTEAFF
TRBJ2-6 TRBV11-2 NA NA TGTGCCAGCAGCTTGAGACAGACTTTC CASSLRQTF
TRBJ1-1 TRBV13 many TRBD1 TGTGCCAGCAGCTTAGATGGACAGGGGTTAACAGAAGCTTTCTTT CASSLDGQGLTEAFF
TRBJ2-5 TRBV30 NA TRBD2 TGTGCCTGGAGCGGGGGGGAGACCCAGTACTTC CAWSGGETQYF
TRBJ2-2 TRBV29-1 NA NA TGCAGCGTTGATCGAGAAGGGGACACCGGGGAGCTGTTTTTT CSVDREGDTGELFF
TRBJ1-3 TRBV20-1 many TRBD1 TGCAGTGCTAGGGGACAGGGGAGGGACACCATATATTTT CSARGQGRDTIYF
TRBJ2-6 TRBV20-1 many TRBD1 TGCAGTGCTACTGGACAGGGAACTACCGGGGCCAACGTCCTGACTTTC CSATGQGTTGANVLTF
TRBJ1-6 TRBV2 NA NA TGTGCCAGCGATGGTGACGGGTCACCCCTCCACTTT CASDGDGSPLHF
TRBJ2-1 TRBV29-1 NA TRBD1 TGCAGCGTCCAACGGCCCTTTGGGACAGGGGGGTTTAATGAGCAGTTCTTC CSVQRPFGTGGFNEQFF
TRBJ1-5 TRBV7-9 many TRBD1 TGTGCCAGCAGCCCTACGGACAGGGGAGGGGATCAGCCCCAGCATTTT CASSPTDRGGDQPQHF
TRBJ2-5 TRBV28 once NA TGTGCCAGTACAAGGGGGGCGCAGGGAGTAAAAGAGACCCAGTACTTC CASTRGAQGVKETQYF
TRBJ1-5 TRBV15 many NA TGTGCCACCAGCAAATTGATCGTGGGGCAGCCCCAGCATTTT CATSKLIVGQPQHF
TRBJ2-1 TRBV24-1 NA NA TGTGCCACCAGCCTCCCCGGACTCAATGAGCAGTTCTTC CATSLPGLNEQFF
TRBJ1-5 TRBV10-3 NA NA TGTGCCATCAGCAAGACAGAAAGTCGCAATCAGCCCCAGCATTTT CAISKTESRNQPQHF
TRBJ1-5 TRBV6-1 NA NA TGTGCCAGCTCCGACAGAACCTATAGCAATCAGCCCCAGCATTTT CASSDRTYSNQPQHF
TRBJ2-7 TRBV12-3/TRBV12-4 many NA TGTGCCAGCAGTACTGGACGAGACAGAGTTGGCGAGCAGTACTTC CASSTGRDRVGEQYF
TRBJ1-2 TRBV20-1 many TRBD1 TGCAGTGCTAGAAACAACAGGGGTGGCTACACCTTC CSARNNRGGYTF
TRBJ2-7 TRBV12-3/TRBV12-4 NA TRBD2 TGTGCCAGCGGTCCGAGGACTAGCGGAATCTACGGGCAGTACTTC CASGPRTSGIYGQYF
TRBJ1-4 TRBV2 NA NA TGTGCCAGCGACAAGGGAGGGAATGAAAAACTGTTTTTT CASDKGGNEKLFF
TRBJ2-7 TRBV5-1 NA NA TGCGCCAGCAGCTTATTGTGGCAGGGCGAATACGAGCAGTACTTC CASSLLWQGEYEQYF
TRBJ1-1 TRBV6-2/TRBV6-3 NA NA TGTGCCAGCAGTTTCTCTACGAACACTGAAGCTTTCTTT CASSFSTNTEAFF
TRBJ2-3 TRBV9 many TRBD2 TGTGCCAGCAGCAAAGGGACTACCAACACAGATACGCAGTATTTT CASSKGTTNTDTQYF
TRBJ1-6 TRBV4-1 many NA TGCGCCAGCAGCCAAGATCCAGGGTCAAAATCACCCCTCCACTTT CASSQDPGSKSPLHF
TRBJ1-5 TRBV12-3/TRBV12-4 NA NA TGTGCCAGCAGTGGAACAGGTCCCGGTCAGCCCCAGCATTTT CASSGTGPGQPQHF
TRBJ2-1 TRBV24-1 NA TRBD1 TGTGCCACCTCTCGGGGGACAGGGATCTACAATGAGCAGTTCTTC CATSRGTGIYNEQFF
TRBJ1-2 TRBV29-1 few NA TGCAGCGTTGAAGTCCTCAGGGCCAACTATGGCTACACCTTC CSVEVLRANYGYTF
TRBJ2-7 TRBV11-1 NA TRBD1 TGTGCCAGCAGCTACCGGGACAGGGTTAACGAGCAGTACTTC CASSYRDRVNEQYF
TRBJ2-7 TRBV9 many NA TGTGCCAGCAGCCAAGAGGGGCCGGGCGGCGAGCAGTACTTC CASSQEGPGGEQYF
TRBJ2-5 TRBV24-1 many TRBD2 TGTGCCACCAGTGAACCAAGCGGGAGCTCGGAAGAGACCCAGTACTTC CATSEPSGSSEETQYF
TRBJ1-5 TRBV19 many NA TGTGCCAGTAGTATTGGGGTCAGAAACAATCAGCCCCAGCATTTT CASSIGVRNNQPQHF
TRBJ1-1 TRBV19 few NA TGTGCAACAGGGTTAGGGATTCGGAGCACTGAAGCTTTCTTT CATGLGIRSTEAFF
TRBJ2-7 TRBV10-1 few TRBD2 TGCGCCAGCAGTCGAGCGGGAGGCTACGAGCAGTACTTC CASSRAGGYEQYF
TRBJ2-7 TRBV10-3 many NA TGTGCCATCGGAGCCGGGACATTGTATTACGAGCAGTACTTC CAIGAGTLYYEQYF
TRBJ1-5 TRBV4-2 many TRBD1 TGTGCCAGCAGCCCACAGGGGGGAAACAATCAGCCCCAGCATTTT CASSPQGGNNQPQHF
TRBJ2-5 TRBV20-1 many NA TGCAGTGCTAGTGGCAACCAAGAGACCCAGTACTTC CSASGNQETQYF
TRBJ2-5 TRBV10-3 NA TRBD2 TGTGCCATCAGTGCTAGAGGGATGCTAGCGGCTAGGGAGACCCAGTACTTC CAISARGMLAARETQYF
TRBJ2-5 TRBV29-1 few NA TGCAGCGTAGTAGACATCCACATCCAAGAGACCCAGTACTTC CSVVDIHIQETQYF
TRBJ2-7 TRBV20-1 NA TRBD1 TGCAGTGCTAGTTGGGACAGGGGGAACGAGCAGTACTTC CSASWDRGNEQYF
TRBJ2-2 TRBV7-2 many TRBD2 TGTGCCAGCAGCTCCCGGACTAGCGGGCGCCGGGGGGAGCTGTTTTTT CASSSRTSGRRGELFF
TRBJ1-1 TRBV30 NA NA TGTGCCTGGCACGGCGGCACGAACACTGAAGCTTTCTTT CAWHGGTNTEAFF
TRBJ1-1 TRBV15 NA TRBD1 TGTGCCACCAGTGATTCCCGACAGGGGAACACTGAAGCTTTCTTT CATSDSRQGNTEAFF
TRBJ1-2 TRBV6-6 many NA TGTGCCAGCAGGGGGGGGAAGGGACTTAACTATGGCTACACCTTC CASRGGKGLNYGYTF